The source of this TCR beta chain is a study of blood T cells in healthy people across ages. Staff drew around 10 milliliters of peripheral blood from each donor. Overall study findings and caveats: The recorded TCR beta diversity per million T cells decreased in a roughly linear manner with age.

Points on this clonotype: As yet, its antigen is unknown. The junction differs from germline at one of its ends, possibly a read error.

The CDR3 runs to 11 residues. Germline V lookup: CDR1 SGHTA, CDR2 FQGTGA. Through a sample-barcoded 5' primer and a J-beta primer mix, a second PCR was run for roughly 7 to 12 cycles. TCRdb ran MiXCR on the 5' RACE reads and lists one entry per CDR3 protein. The sample yields roughly 1,100,000 distinct CDR3 sequences, less than 25% seen once. Another study also made use of these data, one on T cells of mothers and their children. That paper notes: Amplification in the second PCR used the M1S primer, which added sample barcodes and 2-4 random nucleotides. Over 8 million TCR beta CDR3 reads were obtained from each mother, and roughly 2.9 million from each child.

The sequence was obtained from a girl aged 2-9 years in good health. Source material: blood. This chain links TRBV7-3 with TRBJ1-4; D ambiguous. The CDR3 loop reads CASSFRSFSSF. CDR3 nucleotides: TGTGCCAGCAGCTTCAGAAGCTTTTCCTCGTTT.